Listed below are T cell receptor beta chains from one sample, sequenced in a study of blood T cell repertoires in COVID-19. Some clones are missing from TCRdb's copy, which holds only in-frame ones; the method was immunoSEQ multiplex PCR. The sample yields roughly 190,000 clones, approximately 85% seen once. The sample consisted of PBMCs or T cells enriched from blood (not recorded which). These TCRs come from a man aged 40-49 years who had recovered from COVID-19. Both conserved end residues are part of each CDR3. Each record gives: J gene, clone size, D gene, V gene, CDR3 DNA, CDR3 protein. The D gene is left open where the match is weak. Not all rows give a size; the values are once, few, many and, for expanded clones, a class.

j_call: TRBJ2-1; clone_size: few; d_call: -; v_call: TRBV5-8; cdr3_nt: TGTGCCAGCAGCCCTTCGAGAGCGGCCTACAATGAGCAGTTCTTC; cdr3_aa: CASSPSRAAYNEQFF
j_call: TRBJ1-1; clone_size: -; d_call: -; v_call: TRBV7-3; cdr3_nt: TGTGCCAGCAGCCAAGGGGCGAACACTGAAGCTTTCTTT; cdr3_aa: CASSQGANTEAFF
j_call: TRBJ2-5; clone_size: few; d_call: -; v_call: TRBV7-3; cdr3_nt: TGTGCCAGCAGCTTCCGGGGTGGGCAAGAGACCCAGTACTTC; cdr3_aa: CASSFRGGQETQYF
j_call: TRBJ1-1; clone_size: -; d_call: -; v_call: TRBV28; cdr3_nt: TGTGCCAGCAGTCCAACAGGGTACACTGAAGCTTTCTTT; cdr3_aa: CASSPTGYTEAFF
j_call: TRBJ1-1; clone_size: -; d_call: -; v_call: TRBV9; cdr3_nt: TGTGCCAGCAGCGTCGGGGGAGGGGACACTGAAGCTTTCTTT; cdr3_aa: CASSVGGGDTEAFF
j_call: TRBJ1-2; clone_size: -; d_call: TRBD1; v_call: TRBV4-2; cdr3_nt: TGTGCCAGCAGCCAAGAGGGACAGGGGGCCTACTATGGCTACACCTTC; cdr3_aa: CASSQEGQGAYYGYTF
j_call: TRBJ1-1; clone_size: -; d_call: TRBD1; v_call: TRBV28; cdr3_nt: TGTGCCAGCAGTCCGGGACAGGGGGTATCAGCTTTCTTT; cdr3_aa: CASSPGQGVSAFF
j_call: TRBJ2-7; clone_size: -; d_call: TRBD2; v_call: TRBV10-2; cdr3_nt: TGCGCCAGCAGATCCCACGAGGCTAGCGGTCGGGAGCAGTACTTC; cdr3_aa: CASRSHEASGREQYF
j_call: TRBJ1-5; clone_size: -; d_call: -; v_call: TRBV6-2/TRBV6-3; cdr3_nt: TGTGCCAGCAGTTGGTGGCAGGGCAATCAGCCCCAGCATTTT; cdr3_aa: CASSWWQGNQPQHF
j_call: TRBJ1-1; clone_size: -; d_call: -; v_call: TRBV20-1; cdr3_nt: TGCAGTGCTACTTTCCGGGCGGGAGCTTTCTTT; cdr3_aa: CSATFRAGAFF
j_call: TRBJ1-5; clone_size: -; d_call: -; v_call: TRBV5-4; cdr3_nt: TGTGCCAGCAGCATACAGGGCGTCGAGCAGCCCCAGCATTTT; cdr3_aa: CASSIQGVEQPQHF
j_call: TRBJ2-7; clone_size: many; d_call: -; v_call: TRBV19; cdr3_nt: TGTGCCAGTAACTCAGGCGGGGGCTCGGGTGAGCAGTACTTC; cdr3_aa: CASNSGGGSGEQYF
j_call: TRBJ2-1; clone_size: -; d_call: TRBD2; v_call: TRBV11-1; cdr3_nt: TGTGCCAGCAGCTTTCTAGCGGGAGCGGCGAATGAGCAGTTCTTC; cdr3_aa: CASSFLAGAANEQFF
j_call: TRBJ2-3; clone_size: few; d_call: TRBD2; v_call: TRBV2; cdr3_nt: TGTGCCAGCAGTGGGGGACTAGCGGGAGCAGATACGCAGTATTTT; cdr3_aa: CASSGGLAGADTQYF
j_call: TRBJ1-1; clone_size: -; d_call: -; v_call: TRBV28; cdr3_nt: TGTGCCAGCAGTTTAGACAACCAGGAAGCTTTCTTT; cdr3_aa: CASSLDNQEAFF
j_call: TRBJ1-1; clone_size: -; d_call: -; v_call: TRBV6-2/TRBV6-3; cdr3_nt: TGTGCCAGCAGTTATTCCGGGGGCACTGAAGCTTTCTTT; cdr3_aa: CASSYSGGTEAFF
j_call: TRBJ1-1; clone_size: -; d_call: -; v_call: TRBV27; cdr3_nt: TGTGCCTCCCTATCCCTGGGGGGTCTGACTGAAGCTTTCTTT; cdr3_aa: CASLSLGGLTEAFF
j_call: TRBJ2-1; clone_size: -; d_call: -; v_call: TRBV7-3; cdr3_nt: TGTGCCAGCAGCTTAAATGGAGTCTATGAGCAGTTCTTC; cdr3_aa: CASSLNGVYEQFF
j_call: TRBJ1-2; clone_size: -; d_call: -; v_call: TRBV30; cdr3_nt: TGTGCCTGGAGTGTCCCCTTTTTAGGGGAGGGGGGCTACACCTTC; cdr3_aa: CAWSVPFLGEGGYTF
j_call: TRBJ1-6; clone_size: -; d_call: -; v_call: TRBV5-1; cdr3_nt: TGCGCCAGCAGCCCCGGGGACTCCTACTATAATTCACCCCTCCACTTT; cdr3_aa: CASSPGDSYYNSPLHF
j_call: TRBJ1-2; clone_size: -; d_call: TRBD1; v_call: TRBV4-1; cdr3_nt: TGCGCCAGCAGCCAAGATAGGGACAGAGGTCACTATGGCTACACCTTC; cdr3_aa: CASSQDRDRGHYGYTF
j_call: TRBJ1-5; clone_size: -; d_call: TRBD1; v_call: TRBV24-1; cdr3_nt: TGTGCCACCAGTGACCCGAGACAGGGCAGCAATCAGCCCCAGCATTTT; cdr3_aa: CATSDPRQGSNQPQHF
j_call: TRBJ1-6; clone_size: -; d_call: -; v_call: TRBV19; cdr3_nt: TGTGCCAGTAGTATAAAGAGCTCCTATAATTCACCCCTCCACTTT; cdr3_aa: CASSIKSSYNSPLHF
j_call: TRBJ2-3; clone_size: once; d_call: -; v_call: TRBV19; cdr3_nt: TGTGCCAGTAGTCCCCGGGAAGGAGGGGGCACAGATACGCAGTATTTT; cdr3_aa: CASSPREGGGTDTQYF
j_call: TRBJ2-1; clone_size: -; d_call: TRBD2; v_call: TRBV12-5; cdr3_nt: TGTGCTAGTGGTTTGGGTGCTGGGACTAGCGGGTTTCGTGAGCAGTTCTTC; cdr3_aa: CASGLGAGTSGFREQFF
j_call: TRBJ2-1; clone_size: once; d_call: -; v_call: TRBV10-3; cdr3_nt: TGTGCCATCAATAGCGTGCAGGAGAACAACAATGAGCAGTTCTTC; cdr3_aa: CAINSVQENNNEQFF
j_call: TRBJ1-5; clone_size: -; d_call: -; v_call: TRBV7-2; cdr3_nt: TGTGCCAGCAGCTTAGAATTGGGGGGAGGACAGCCCCAGCATTTT; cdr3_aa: CASSLELGGGQPQHF
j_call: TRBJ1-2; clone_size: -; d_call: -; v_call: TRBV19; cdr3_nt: TGTGCCAGTAGGAAATTGGGAGGCATAATCTATGGCTACACCTTC; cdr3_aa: CASRKLGGIIYGYTF
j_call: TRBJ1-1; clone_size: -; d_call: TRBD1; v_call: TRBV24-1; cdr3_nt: TGTGCCACCAGTGATTTTGCGACAGGGGGGAACACTGAAGCTTTCTTT; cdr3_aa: CATSDFATGGNTEAFF
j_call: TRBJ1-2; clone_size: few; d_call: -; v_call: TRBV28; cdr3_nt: TGTGCCAGCAGGAGTAGGAGGGGATATTATGGCTACACCTTC; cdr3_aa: CASRSRRGYYGYTF
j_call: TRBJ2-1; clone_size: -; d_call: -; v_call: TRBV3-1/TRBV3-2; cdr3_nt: TGTGCCAGCAGCCAGGGAGTTTACAATGAGCAGTTCTTC; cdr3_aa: CASSQGVYNEQFF
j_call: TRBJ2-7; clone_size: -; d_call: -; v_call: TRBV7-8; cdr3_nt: TGTGCCAGCAGCTTACGTCCGAGCTCCTACGAGCAGTACTTC; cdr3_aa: CASSLRPSSYEQYF
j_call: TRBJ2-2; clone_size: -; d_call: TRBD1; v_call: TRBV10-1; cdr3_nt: TGCGCCAGCGCTGACAGGGGGCTTGTAGAAGGTCTGTTTTTT; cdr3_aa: CASADRGLVEGLFF
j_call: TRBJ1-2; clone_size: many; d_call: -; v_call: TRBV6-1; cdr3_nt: TGTGCCAGCAGTGAATTGGGGGCAGGGACTAACTATGGCTACACCTTC; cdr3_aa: CASSELGAGTNYGYTF
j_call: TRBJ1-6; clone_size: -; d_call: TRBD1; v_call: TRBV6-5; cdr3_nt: TGTGCCAGCAGCGGGACAGGGGGGAGGTCACCCCTCCACTTT; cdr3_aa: CASSGTGGRSPLHF
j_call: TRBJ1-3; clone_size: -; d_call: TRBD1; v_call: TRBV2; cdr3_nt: TGTGCCAGCAGTGCCTTGGGACAGGCAGGAAACACCATATATTTT; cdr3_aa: CASSALGQAGNTIYF
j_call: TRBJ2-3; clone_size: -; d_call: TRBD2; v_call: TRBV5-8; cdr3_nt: TGTGCCAGCAGCTATCACGGCTATAGCGGGGTAGATACGCAGTATTTT; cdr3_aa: CASSYHGYSGVDTQYF
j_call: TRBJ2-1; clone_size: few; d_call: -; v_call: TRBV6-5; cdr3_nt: TGTGCCAGCAGGCGGACTTCCCCGTACAATGAGCAGTTCTTC; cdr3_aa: CASRRTSPYNEQFF
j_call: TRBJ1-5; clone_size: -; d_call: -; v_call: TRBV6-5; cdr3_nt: TGTGCCAGCAGTTCCCGGGACATCTATCAGCCCCAGCATTTT; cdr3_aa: CASSSRDIYQPQHF
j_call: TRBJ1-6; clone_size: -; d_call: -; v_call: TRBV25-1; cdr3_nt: TGTGCCAGCAGTGGTCAGGGTGGTTCACCCCTCCACTTT; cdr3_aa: CASSGQGGSPLHF
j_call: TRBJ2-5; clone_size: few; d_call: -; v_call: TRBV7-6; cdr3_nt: TGTGCCAGCAGCCCAGAAGGGAGGCAGCTCCGGGCCCAGTACTTC; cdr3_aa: CASSPEGRQLRAQYF
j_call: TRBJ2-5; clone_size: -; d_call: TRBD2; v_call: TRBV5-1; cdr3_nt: TGCGCCAGCACAAATAGCGGGACTTCGGCGGAGACCCAGTACTTC; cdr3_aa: CASTNSGTSAETQYF
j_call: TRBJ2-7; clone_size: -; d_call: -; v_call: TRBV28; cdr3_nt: TGTGCCAGCAGTTCAGCACAGGGTAGGACCCACGAGCAGTACTTC; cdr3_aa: CASSSAQGRTHEQYF
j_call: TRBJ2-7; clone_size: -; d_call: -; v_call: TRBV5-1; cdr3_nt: TGCGCCAGCAGCTTGGCGCAGGGGAGCTCCTACGAGCAGTACTTC; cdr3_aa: CASSLAQGSSYEQYF
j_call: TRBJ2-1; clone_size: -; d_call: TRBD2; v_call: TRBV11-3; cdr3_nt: TGTGCCAGCAGTCGAGGACTAGCAGGATACAATGAGCAGTTCTTC; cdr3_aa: CASSRGLAGYNEQFF
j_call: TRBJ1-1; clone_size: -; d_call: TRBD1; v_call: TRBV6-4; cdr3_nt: TGTGCCAGCAGCAGGACAGGTTCCACTGAAGCTTTCTTT; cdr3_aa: CASSRTGSTEAFF
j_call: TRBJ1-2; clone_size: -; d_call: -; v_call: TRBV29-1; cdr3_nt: TGCAGCGTTGAAATCCGACAGGCGGGTGGCTACACCTTC; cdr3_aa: CSVEIRQAGGYTF